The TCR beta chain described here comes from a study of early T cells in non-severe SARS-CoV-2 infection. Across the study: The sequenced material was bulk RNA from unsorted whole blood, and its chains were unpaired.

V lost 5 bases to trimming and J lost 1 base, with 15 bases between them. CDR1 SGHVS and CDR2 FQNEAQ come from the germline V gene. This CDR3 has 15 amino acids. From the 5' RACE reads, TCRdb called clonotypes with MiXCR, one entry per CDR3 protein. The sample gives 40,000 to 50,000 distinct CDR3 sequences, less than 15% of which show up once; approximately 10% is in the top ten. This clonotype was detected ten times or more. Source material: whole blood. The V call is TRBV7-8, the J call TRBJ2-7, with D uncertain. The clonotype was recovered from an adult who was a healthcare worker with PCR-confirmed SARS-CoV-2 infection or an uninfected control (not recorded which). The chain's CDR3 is CASSLRPDGSYEQYF. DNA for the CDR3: TGTGCCAGCAGCCTAAGACCGGACGGTTCCTACGAGCAGTACTTC. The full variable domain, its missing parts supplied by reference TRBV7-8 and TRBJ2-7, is GAGVSQSPRYKVAKRGQDVALRCDPISGHVSLFWYQQALGQGPEFLTYFQNEAQLDKSGLPSDRFFAERPEGSVSTLKIQRTQQEDSAVYLCASSLRPDGSYEQYFGPGTRLTVT.